This T cell receptor (beta chain) was observed in a study of blood T cell repertoires in COVID-19. Study background: Acute and convalescent COVID-19 samples came from the United States, Italy and Spain. In each case, the material was cDNA or gDNA derived from T cells, B-cell-depleted T cells, or PBMCs.

V lost 4 bases and J 3 bases, leaving 8 bases between the germline ends. This CDR3 has 13 amino acids. Germline CDR1 is SGHRS and CDR2 is YFSETQ. Cohort allocation depended upon clinical history that participants reported. The method was immunoSEQ multiplex PCR; TCRdb's version includes in-frame clones alone and lacks a portion of them. The sample shows about 250,000 clones, about 86% of them seen only once. Sequences were obtained from PBMCs or T cells enriched from blood (not recorded which). The chain combines TRBV5-1 with TRBJ2-1, with D possibly being TRBD1 (6 bases). This TCR derives from a man aged 50 to 59 who had recovered from COVID-19. The CDR3 spells CASSLDSYNEQFF. Written as DNA, the CDR3 is TGCGCCAGCAGCCTGGACAGCTACAATGAGCAGTTCTTC.